This T cell receptor (beta chain) was identified during a study of CXCR3-negative and CXCR3-positive naive CD8 T cells. Study-level background: Per-library TRB read counts averaged about 1.5 +/- 0.3 million, adding up to approximately 130 million in total. Notes on the study in general: A higher hydrophobicity marked the TRB CDR3s of CXCR3-positive naive cells versus CXCR3-negative naive cells. The majority of assays used fresh PBMCs, and CXCR3 expression partially decreased after cryopreservation. Diversity ran similarly high across both naive subsets but far lower in memory CD8+ cells.

A note on this clonotype: Its specificity is unknown.

By phenotype, naive CD8+ T cells were CD45RO-CCR7+CD27+CD95-. All TRB cDNA libraries came from 5' RACE performed with UMI labels. Reprocessing the 5' RACE reads, TCRdb reports a single entry for every CDR3 protein and omits DNA. The sample shows over 95,000 distinct CDR3 sequences, and approximately 0.36% sits with its ten largest clones. Germline lookup yields CDR1 LNHNV and CDR2 YYDKDF (reference sequence). This CDR3 has 17 amino acids. The sequence came from a human donor in good health. Some clones in this sample may be carry-over from other donors' samples. The rearrangement links TRBV15 to TRBJ2-3; TCRdb selects TRBD1, and the lack of DNA leaves this call unchecked. The sequenced sample was naive CXCR3+ CD8+ T cells from blood. As to subset: CD45RO-CCR7+CD27+CD95- naive CD8+ T cells expressing CXCR3 (TNR3+). The CDR3 loop is CATSTSYPDSSTDTQYF.